The source of this TCR beta chain is a study of CD8 T cells in ankylosing spondylitis (dated by TCRdb to about 2017). About the study as a whole: T cell receptor beta repertoires were profiled in healthy donors and ankylosing spondylitis patients so that disease-linked TCR variants could be found. The full study cohort was made up of 20 to 25 ankylosing spondylitis patients and 108 healthy donors. Samples of peripheral blood were taken, and for ankylosing spondylitis patients, synovial fluid was collected as well. The study at large found these results: Blood from ankylosing spondylitis patients appeared to be characterized by a TCR beta motif composed of under 10 highly homologous amino acid variants. Some TCR beta motif variants had previously been reported in synovial fluid and blood of reactive arthritis patients, which suggested common disease-initiation mechanisms. A CD8+ phenotype was shown by the disease-linked clones, which were found at relatively low frequencies in peripheral blood. The disease-linked clones were reported to be significantly enriched in matched synovial fluid samples from ankylosing spondylitis patients.

Relative to germline, V is missing 5 bases and J is missing 2 bases, with 8 bases of the junction outside any gene match. The CDR3 starts with the cysteine, ends with the phenylalanine, and has 15 residues. Only CDR3 DNA remains: 45 bases, in frame from the first base. Via the germline V gene, CDR1 is SGHRS and CDR2 YFSETQ. This clonotype appeared a few times. No cognate antigen has been identified for it. No qualities accompany the bases; no much larger clone lies one base away. Instrument used: Illumina HiSeq 2500. TCR beta libraries were prepared by quantitative 5'-RACE with molecular barcodes. As for the original processing: A new computational method based on a probabilistic model of VDJ rearrangement was used to identify disease-linked TCR variants. TCRdb reworked the public reads: Q25 trimming with fastp, MiXCR clone assembly, productive beta chains retained. For every CDR3 protein sequence, its rows merge into one entry that carries the most common genes and DNA. V and J calls and clone size were set by TCRdb, not the authors. The sample table shows 290,000 or so distinct CDR3 sequences, and about a fifth are seen once. The ten largest clones take up 3.5% of the sample.

The sequence was collected from a female donor with ankylosing spondylitis or in good health (not recorded which). The V and J genes are TRBV5-1 and TRBJ2-3, and 7 bases in between align with TRBD2. Sequences were obtained from blood, either unsorted or a sorted T cell fraction (not recorded which). The CDR3 corresponds to CASRTASGITDTQYF. The DNA sequence is TGCGCCAGCAGGACGGCTAGCGGTATCACAGATACGCAGTATTTT.